Listed below are T cell receptor beta chains from one sample, sequenced in a study of shared clonotypes between healthy human individuals. Some clones are missing from TCRdb's copy, which holds only in-frame ones; the method was immunoSEQ multiplex PCR. Of millions of clones listed, about 95% were seen once; the top ten hold around 1.1%. The material sequenced was naive CD8+ T cells sorted from blood. Source of these receptors: a man between 18 and 29 years old in good health. CDR3s include the opening cysteine and the closing phenylalanine or tryptophan. The D gene is left open where the match is weak. Clone size is not always given. Where it is, it says once, few, many or a class for expanded clones.

J gene	clone size	D gene	V gene	CDR3 protein	CDR3 DNA
TRBJ1-2	-	-	TRBV6-1	CASSEPYNYGYTF	TGTGCCAGCAGTGAACCTTATAACTATGGCTACACCTTC
TRBJ2-5	-	-	TRBV11-2	CASSDGTAWGGETQYF	TGTGCCAGCAGCGACGGGACGGCATGGGGTGGAGAGACCCAGTACTTC
TRBJ2-7	-	TRBD1	TRBV4-1	CASSPVGTGGQYF	TGCGCCAGCAGCCCTGTCGGGACAGGGGGGCAGTACTTC
TRBJ2-1	-	-	TRBV4-3	CASSQDGAGIYNEQFF	TGCGCCAGCAGCCAAGATGGGGCGGGGATCTACAATGAGCAGTTCTTC
TRBJ2-7	-	-	TRBV7-8	CASSFGVELTGSYEQYF	TGTGCCAGCAGCTTCGGTGTAGAACTGACGGGTTCCTACGAGCAGTACTTC
TRBJ2-2	-	-	TRBV30	CAWGAGTGELFF	TGTGCCTGGGGAGCGGGTACCGGGGAGCTGTTTTTT
TRBJ1-5	-	TRBD1	TRBV7-2	CASSPHGGTELNQPQHF	TGTGCCAGCAGCCCCCATGGGGGGACAGAGTTGAATCAGCCCCAGCATTTT
TRBJ2-2	-	-	TRBV11-2	CASTFGALNTGELFF	TGTGCCAGCACTTTCGGGGCTTTGAACACCGGGGAGCTGTTTTTT
TRBJ2-7	-	TRBD1	TRBV7-9	CASSLESLRTGGHEQYF	TGTGCCAGCAGCTTAGAGAGTTTGCGGACAGGGGGCCACGAGCAGTACTTC
TRBJ2-7	-	TRBD2	TRBV6-1	CASSLAGVNYEQYF	TGTGCCAGCTCCCTGGCGGGGGTCAACTACGAGCAGTACTTC
TRBJ2-7	-	-	TRBV18	CASSFSDSWGYEQYF	TGTGCCAGCTCATTTTCGGACTCTTGGGGCTACGAGCAGTACTTC
TRBJ2-7	-	-	TRBV6-5	CASSYSSESYEQYF	TGTGCCAGCAGTTACTCGAGCGAATCCTACGAGCAGTACTTC
TRBJ2-1	-	TRBD2	TRBV11-2	CASSPTSSGKYEQFF	TGTGCCAGCAGCCCTACGTCAAGCGGGAAGTATGAGCAGTTCTTC
TRBJ2-2	-	-	TRBV9	CASSPTLRPGELFF	TGTGCCAGCAGCCCCACCCTGCGGCCCGGGGAGCTGTTTTTT
TRBJ2-2	-	-	TRBV19	CASSAWVEANTGELFF	TGTGCCAGTAGCGCCTGGGTTGAGGCGAACACCGGGGAGCTGTTTTTT
TRBJ2-3	-	TRBD2	TRBV27	CASSSILTSGSGTDTQYF	TGTGCCAGCAGTTCGATCCTCACTAGCGGGAGTGGCACAGATACGCAGTATTTT
TRBJ2-3	-	TRBD1	TRBV7-9	CASSINRQGLTDTQYF	TGTGCCAGCAGCATAAACCGACAGGGTTTGACAGATACGCAGTATTTT
TRBJ2-7	-	-	TRBV4-3	CASSPTRGTTYEQYF	TGCGCCAGCAGCCCGACCAGGGGTACAACCTACGAGCAGTACTTC
TRBJ2-2	-	TRBD2	TRBV4-1	CASSQVELAAGTGELFF	TGCGCCAGCAGCCAAGTGGAGCTAGCGGCAGGGACCGGGGAGCTGTTTTTT
TRBJ2-1	-	-	TRBV27	CASSLEDPGDEQFF	TGTGCCAGCAGTCTAGAGGACCCTGGGGATGAGCAGTTCTTC
TRBJ2-1	-	-	TRBV28	CASSFFYNEQFF	TGTGCCAGCAGTTTCTTCTACAATGAGCAGTTCTTC
TRBJ2-5	once	-	TRBV4-3	CASSQLGGGPQETQYF	TGCGCCAGCAGCCAACTTGGTGGGGGACCCCAAGAGACCCAGTACTTC
TRBJ2-7	-	-	TRBV5-6	CASSQLGEYEQYF	TGTGCCAGCAGCCAACTAGGGGAATACGAGCAGTACTTC
TRBJ2-2	few	-	TRBV2	CASAPGAGPLTGELFF	TGTGCCAGCGCCCCAGGGGCGGGGCCACTAACCGGGGAGCTGTTTTTT
TRBJ2-7	-	-	TRBV28	CASSWKNEQYF	TGTGCCAGCAGTTGGAAGAACGAGCAGTACTTC
TRBJ2-7	-	TRBD1	TRBV27	CASTYSGGGRAYEQYF	TGTGCCAGCACCTACTCAGGGGGTGGAAGGGCCTACGAGCAGTACTTC
TRBJ2-2	-	TRBD1	TRBV14	CASSWDSGELFF	TGTGCCAGCAGCTGGGACAGCGGGGAGCTGTTTTTT
TRBJ1-4	-	-	TRBV4-1	CASSQDRGEKLFF	TGCGCCAGCAGCCAAGATCGGGGAGAAAAACTGTTTTTT
TRBJ2-1	once	-	TRBV4-1	CASSQDWDRLSSYNEQFF	TGCGCCAGCAGCCAAGATTGGGACCGACTAAGCTCCTACAATGAGCAGTTCTTC
TRBJ2-7	-	TRBD1	TRBV7-9	CASSPILGRQGAHEQYF	TGTGCCAGCAGCCCTATTTTAGGGCGGCAGGGGGCCCACGAGCAGTACTTC
TRBJ2-7	-	-	TRBV4-1	CASSQEGTEISYEQYF	TGCGCCAGCAGCCAAGAGGGCACAGAGATATCTTACGAGCAGTACTTC
TRBJ2-7	-	-	TRBV6-1	CASSDRASYEQYF	TGTGCCAGCAGTGACAGGGCCTCCTACGAGCAGTACTTC
TRBJ2-7	-	-	TRBV28	CASTPTGAEGEQYF	TGTGCCAGCACCCCGACAGGCGCCGAGGGCGAGCAGTACTTC
TRBJ2-7	-	TRBD1	TRBV11-2	CASSSTLGQISYEQYF	TGTGCCAGCAGCTCTACCCTGGGACAGATCTCCTACGAGCAGTACTTC
TRBJ2-7	-	TRBD1	TRBV13	CASSFVTGSREQYF	TGTGCCAGCAGCTTTGTGACAGGGAGTCGGGAGCAGTACTTC
TRBJ2-5	-	-	TRBV7-9	CASSGRSGSYPETQYF	TGTGCCAGCAGCGGCCGTTCCGGTTCTTACCCAGAGACCCAGTACTTC
TRBJ2-3	-	TRBD2	TRBV10-2	CASSGTSGFTDTQYF	TGCGCCAGCAGTGGGACTAGCGGATTCACAGATACGCAGTATTTT
TRBJ1-6	-	-	TRBV23-1	CASRRVFDDSPLHF	TGCGCCAGCAGAAGGGTCTTCGATGATTCACCCCTCCACTTT
TRBJ1-6	-	-	TRBV27	CASSLWVNNSPLHF	TGTGCCAGCAGTCTTTGGGTGAATAATTCACCCCTCCACTTT
TRBJ1-1	-	TRBD1	TRBV4-1	CASSARTGATEAFF	TGCGCCAGCAGCGCTCGGACAGGGGCCACTGAAGCTTTCTTT
TRBJ2-7	-	-	TRBV10-2	CASSESIGRDEQYF	TGCGCCAGCAGTGAGTCGATAGGGCGGGACGAGCAGTACTTC
TRBJ1-5	-	TRBD1	TRBV27	CASSLSGTGDQPQHF	TGTGCCAGCAGTTTATCCGGGACAGGGGATCAGCCCCAGCATTTT